A single sample gave rise to the 19 T cell receptor beta chains below, sequenced in a study of shared clonotypes between healthy human individuals. Clones were sequenced by immunoSEQ multiplex PCR, and TCRdb holds only the in-frame ones, with some missing. This sample carries about 2.4 million clones, approximately 94% of them seen once, and the ten largest clones take approximately 0.36%. Sequenced sample: naive CD4+ T cells from PBMCs. The subset here: CD45RA+ positively selected. These receptors came from a man younger than 35 in good health. Some clones in this sample may be carry-over from other donors' samples.

J is TRBJ1-2 and V is TRBV7-2; 7 nucleotides match TRBD1. The germline V gene has CDR1 SGHTA and CDR2 FQGNSA. The CDR3 extends over 12 amino acids. Losses at the gene ends were 11 bases for V and 7 bases for J; bases not matched to a gene: 10. This CDR3 is CAGTGEVTGYTF. CDR3 coding DNA: TGTGCCGGCACAGGGGAAGTGACTGGCTACACCTTC.

The chain combines TRBV7-2 with TRBJ2-5; D is perhaps TRBD2 (5 bases). V was clipped by 3 bases and J by 7 bases, with 18 bases between them. From germline, CDR1 is SGHTA and CDR2 FQGNSA. This CDR3 has 15 amino acids. CDR3 DNA sequence: TGTGCCAGCAGCTTGATGACATACGGGATGGGGACCCAGTACTTC. This translates into CASSLMTYGMGTQYF.

The chain couples TRBV28 to TRBJ1-5; no firm D call. The V gene's germline CDR1 is MDHEN and CDR2 SYDVKM. Deletions cut 2 bases from V and 3 bases from J, with 11 bases between. The CDR3 length is 15 residues. The CDR3 reads CASSLGGRYNQPQHF. The CDR3 coding sequence is TGTGCCAGCAGTTTAGGTGGACGGTACAATCAGCCCCAGCATTTT. Complete variable domain (other parts from reference TRBV28 and TRBJ1-5): DVKVTQSSRYLVKRTGEKVFLECVQDMDHENMFWYRQDPGLGLRLIYFSYDVKMKEKGDIPEGYSVSREKKERFSLILESASTNQTSMYLCASSLGGRYNQPQHFGDGTRLSIL.

The V and J genes are TRBV2 and TRBJ1-1, with no clear D. The germline V gene has CDR1 SNHLY and CDR2 FYNNEI. Trimming cost V 4 bases and J 7 bases, with 10 bases left between them. There are 12 residues in the CDR3. The DNA of the CDR3 is TGTGCCAGCAGTGGCCAGGCAATTGAAGCTTTCTTT. Its protein is CASSGQAIEAFF.

V usage is TRBV7-9 and J usage is TRBJ1-1, with no clear D. The CDR3 has 12 amino acids. V lost 0 bases and J 8 bases, leaving 7 bases between the germline ends. Germline V lookup: CDR1 SEHNR, CDR2 FQNEAQ (reference sequence). CDR3 residues: CASSLATAEAFF. The CDR3 coding sequence is TGTGCCAGCAGCTTAGCCACAGCAGAAGCTTTCTTT. Full variable domain (missing parts from reference TRBV7-9 and TRBJ1-1): DTGVSQNPRHKITKRGQNVTFRCDPISEHNRLYWYRQTLGQGPEFLTYFQNEAQLEKSRLLSDRFSAERPKGSFSTLEIQRTEQGDSAMYLCASSLATAEAFFGQGTRLTVV.

The V call is TRBV5-1, the J call TRBJ2-7; 13 nucleotides agree with TRBD2. The CDR3 is made up of 15 amino acids. Germline CDR1 SGHRS, CDR2 YFSETQ. V lost 4 bases and J lost 7; bases outside the gene matches: 8. CDR3 DNA sequence: TGCGCCAGCAGCGTACTAGCGGGAGGGCCGGGGGAGCAGTACTTC. Residues: CASSVLAGGPGEQYF.

The rearrangement joins TRBV28 to TRBJ2-5; 9 positions match TRBD2. Germline V gene sequence: CDR1 MDHEN, CDR2 SYDVKM. With V trimmed by 4 bases and J by 5 bases, 14 bases remained unmatched. The CDR3 runs 17 residues. CDR3 sequence (DNA): TGTGCCAGCAGTTCCCTCGGAATAGCGGGAGAGGGGGAGACCCAGTACTTC. Translating it yields CASSSLGIAGEGETQYF.

This chain connects TRBV7-3 to TRBJ1-6; D not resolved. V shed 1 base and J shed 7 bases, with 5 bases lying between them. The CDR3 is 13 amino acids. CDR1 and CDR2 from the germline V gene are SGHTA and FQGTGA. This CDR3 reads CASSLISNSPLHF. CDR3 nucleotide sequence: TGTGCCAGCAGCTTAATTTCCAATTCACCCCTCCACTTT.

The V gene is TRBV9, the J gene TRBJ2-7; no definite D call. This CDR3 contains 13 residues. CDR1 and CDR2 from the germline V gene are SGDLS and YYNGEE. Deletions cut 4 bases from V and 2 bases from J, with 10 bases between. DNA of the CDR3: TGTGCCAGCAGCAAGGGCGGAGCCTACGAGCAGTACTTC. It translates to CASSKGGAYEQYF.

The chain is built from TRBV29-1 and TRBJ1-1, with 11 bases fitting TRBD1. The V segment lost 6 bases and the J segment 4 bases; nucleotides outside the gene matches: 13. This CDR3 is 16 amino acids long. CDR1 is SQVTM, CDR2 ANQGSEA, per germline. The CDR3 DNA is TGCAGCGTCCCTAGGACAGGGGGCGTTTTGGCCACTGAAGCTTTCTTT. Translation: CSVPRTGGVLATEAFF.

V and J are TRBV6-6 and TRBJ2-1, with TRBD2 matching over 11 bases. The CDR3 totals 15 residues. Trimming cost V 6 bases and J 4 bases; bases outside gene matches: 5. Germline values: CDR1 MNHNY, CDR2 SVGAGI (reference sequence). The CDR3: CASRTGTSGYNEQFF. In DNA form, the CDR3 reads TGTGCCAGCAGGACCGGGACTAGCGGTTACAATGAGCAGTTCTTC.

V usage is TRBV5-6 and J usage is TRBJ1-3, with a weak D call TRBD1 (5 bases). Germline loops: CDR1 SGHDT, CDR2 YYEEEE. The CDR3 is 14 residues long. Trimming removed 3 bases from V and 0 bases from J, with 7 bases in between. In DNA, the CDR3 is TGTGCCAGCAGCTGGGGACTCTCTGGAAACACCATATATTTT. Translated, it gives CASSWGLSGNTIYF.

DNA of the CDR3: TGTGCCAGCAGCTTATTTGCGTCCGTGGGGAATGAGCAGTTCTTC. It specifies CASSLFASVGNEQFF. This chain joins TRBV7-3 and TRBJ2-1; D is unclear. V was pared by 2 bases and J by 7 bases, with 15 bases between. The CDR3 has 15 residues. Looked up from germline, CDR1 is SGHTA and CDR2 is FQGTGA.

This clone has only a few counts. Other DNA sequences from this sample encode an identical CDR3 as well. CDR3 in amino acids: CASSTGTAYNEQFF. CDR3 sequence (DNA): TGCGCCAGCAGTACCGGGACAGCCTACAATGAGCAGTTCTTC. V usage is TRBV10-1 and J usage is TRBJ2-1; 7 bases match TRBD1. The germline gives CDR1 WNHNN, CDR2 SYGVQD (reference sequence). V lost 5 bases and J lost 2; bases outside the gene matches: 3. The CDR3 is 14 amino acids.

The chain recombines TRBV11-2 with TRBJ2-1; 13 nucleotides align to TRBD2. The CDR3 is 16 amino acids. Germline lookup yields CDR1 SGHAT and CDR2 FQNNGV. The J segment lost 4 bases and the V segment lost 5 bases, leaving 5 bases of the junction unmatched. In nucleotides, the CDR3 is TGTGCCAGCAGCAGATCGGGACTAGCGGGATACAATGAGCAGTTCTTC. Its translation: CASSRSGLAGYNEQFF.

The chain recombines TRBV5-1 with TRBJ1-3; the D is unclear. From germline, CDR1 is SGHRS and CDR2 YFSETQ. CDR3 length: 15 amino acids. Trimming pared 0 bases from V and 0 bases from J, leaving 7 bases between. The CDR3 reads CASSLGGVSGNTIYF. The CDR3 DNA is TGCGCCAGCAGCTTGGGAGGAGTCTCTGGAAACACCATATATTTT.

This clone was counted once. This same CDR3 is encoded by further DNA sequences in the sample. The chain recombines TRBV18 with TRBJ2-3; D is unclear. This CDR3 spans 12 amino acids. V was trimmed by 2 bases and J by 6 bases, leaving 6 bases between them. CDR1 is KGHSH and CDR2 is LQKENI in the germline V gene. The CDR3 sequence is CASSPSSDTQYF. CDR3 nucleotide sequence: TGTGCCAGCTCACCAAGCTCCGATACGCAGTATTTT.

The chain combines TRBV9 with TRBJ2-5; D is possibly TRBD1 or TRBD2 (5 bases each). V was trimmed by 3 bases and J by 5 bases, leaving 14 bases between them. CDR1 and CDR2 (germline): SGDLS, YYNGEE. The CDR3 runs 14 residues. CDR3 region: CASSARGDRETQYF. The CDR3 nucleotides are TGTGCCAGCAGCGCCAGAGGGGATCGGGAGACCCAGTACTTC.

V gene TRBV19 combines with J gene TRBJ1-1; 7 bases match TRBD1. Trimming removed 5 bases from V and 9 bases from J; junction bases left unmatched: 9. This CDR3 spans 13 amino acids. The germline gives CDR1 LNHDA, CDR2 SQIVND (reference sequence). The CDR3 is CASSAGTVQKAFF. The DNA of the CDR3 is TGTGCCAGTAGTGCTGGGACAGTCCAGAAAGCTTTCTTT.